This entry lists 13 T cell receptor beta chains sequenced from one sample in a study of blood T cell repertoires in COVID-19. Clones were sequenced by immunoSEQ multiplex PCR, and TCRdb holds only the in-frame ones, with some missing. The sample records around 100,000 clones, approximately 93% being singletons. Input material: peripheral blood. Every receptor here comes from a man aged 50-59 years with active COVID-19.

The rearrangement links TRBV19 to TRBJ2-1; a weak D match, TRBD1 (5 bases). Germline assignment: CDR1 LNHDA and CDR2 SQIVND (reference sequence). The V and J ends lost 5 bases and 6 bases respectively, with 11 bases between them. The CDR3 contains 13 residues. CDR3 sequence: CASSRSGPNEQFF. The CDR3 nucleotides are TGTGCCAGTAGTCGATCAGGGCCCAATGAGCAGTTCTTC. The entire variable domain, with the rest obtained from reference TRBV19 and TRBJ2-1, is as follows: DGGITQSPKYLFRKEGQNVTLSCEQNLNHDAMYWYRQDPGQGLRLIYYSQIVNDFQKGDIAEGYSVSREKKESFPLTVTSAQKNPTAFYLCASSRSGPNEQFFGPGTRLTVL.

The J gene is TRBJ1-6, the V gene TRBV12-3 or TRBV12-4; D may be TRBD1 (5 bases). This CDR3 spans 13 amino acids. Trimming left V 7 bases short and J 13 bases short, with 17 bases between. The CDR3 reads CASTPGYPFPLHF. The CDR3 region has the DNA TGTGCCAGCACCCCAGGGTACCCATTCCCCCTCCACTTT.

The rearrangement links TRBV6-5 to TRBJ2-2, with D possibly TRBD2 on 6 matching bases. Germline V lookup: CDR1 MNHEY, CDR2 SVGAGI. The V end was cut by 6 bases, the J end by 6 bases, with 11 bases between. This CDR3 is built from 13 residues. The CDR3 DNA reads TGTGCCAGCAGCCCCCGGAGGGCCGGGGAGCTGTTTTTT. It yields the protein CASSPRRAGELFF.

The chain links TRBV6-5 to TRBJ2-3; D perhaps matches TRBD1 (6 bases). The CDR3 runs to 15 residues. The germline V gene has CDR1 MNHEY and CDR2 SVGAGI. Trimming shortened V by 0 bases and J by 2 bases, and 9 bases separated the two germline ends. The CDR3 sequence: CASSYSGAPTDTQYF. CDR3 nucleotides: TGTGCCAGCAGTTACTCGGGGGCCCCCACAGATACGCAGTATTTT.

The V and J genes are TRBV2 and TRBJ2-2; D is undetermined. Germline CDR1 and CDR2: SNHLY and FYNNEI. The V end was cut by 7 bases, the J end by 1 base, with 7 bases between. This CDR3 is 13 amino acids long. Here the CDR3 reads CASITGNTGELFF. The CDR3 DNA is TGTGCCAGCATTACTGGGAACACCGGGGAGCTGTTTTTT.

The chain combines TRBV2 with TRBJ2-5, with D unclear. The CDR3 consists of 13 residues. Germline loops: CDR1 SNHLY, CDR2 FYNNEI. Trimming left V 6 bases short and J 0 bases short, with 8 bases between. CDR3 coding DNA: TGTGCCAGCAGGCGGTGGGACCAAGAGACCCAGTACTTC. This codes for CASRRWDQETQYF.

J is TRBJ1-5 and V is TRBV6-5, with 8 positions matching TRBD1. Germline CDR1 is MNHEY and CDR2 is SVGAGI. The CDR3 has 15 amino acids. Germline trimming cut 7 bases from V and 4 bases from J; bases unmatched to any gene: 9. CDR3 sequence reads: CASILDRVANQPQHF. The CDR3 nucleotides are TGTGCCAGCATCCTGGACAGGGTAGCTAATCAGCCCCAGCATTTT.

The V call is TRBV18, the J call TRBJ1-1, with 7 bases matching TRBD1. V lost 3 bases, J lost 11 bases, and 6 bases stayed unmatched. This CDR3 contains 12 residues. The V gene's germline CDR1 is KGHSH and CDR2 LQKENI. The CDR3 DNA is TGTGCCAGCTCACCGAACAGGGGAGAGGCTTTCTTT. It is translated as CASSPNRGEAFF. The whole variable domain, remainder taken from reference TRBV18 and TRBJ1-1, is NAGVMQNPRHLVRRRGQEARLRCSPMKGHSHVYWYRQLPEEGLKFMVYLQKENIIDESGMPKERFSAEFPKEGPSILRIQQVVRGDSAAYFCASSPNRGEAFFGQGTRLTVV.

The V gene is TRBV5-1, the J gene TRBJ2-5; D is perhaps TRBD1 (7 bases). Germline lookup yields CDR1 SGHRS and CDR2 YFSETQ. This CDR3 is 14 amino acids long. V dropped 1 base and J dropped 5 bases, with 12 bases sitting between them. CDR3 sequence reads: CASSLSRGDETQYF. The DNA of the CDR3 is TGCGCCAGCAGCTTGAGCAGGGGGGACGAGACCCAGTACTTC.

V and J are TRBV21-1 and TRBJ2-7; TRBD2 is taken as the D call from the table, unchecked against the DNA. TRBV21-1 is recorded as a pseudogene. The CDR3 loop spans 15 amino acids. The CDR3 sequence is CASSIAGERSYEQYV. The CDR3 nucleotides are TGTGCCAGCAGCATCGCGGGAGAAAGGTCCTACGAGCAGTACGTC.

This chain uses TRBV19 with TRBJ2-5; 8 bases are a match to TRBD1. The CDR3 consists of 12 residues. V trimming: 9 bases; J trimming: 4 bases; junction bases outside the gene matches: 4. Germline V gene sequence: CDR1 LNHDA, CDR2 SQIVND (reference sequence). For the CDR3, the DNA is TGTGCCAGCGGTGACAGGGGAGAGACCCAGTACTTC. Its translation is CASGDRGETQYF.

This clone showed up just a few times. The chain has TRBV7-9 and TRBJ1-5; no clear D gene. The CDR3 is 12 amino acids. Germline V lookup: CDR1 SEHNR, CDR2 FQNEAQ (reference sequence). V was pared by 3 bases and J by 10 bases, with 10 bases between. The CDR3, as DNA: TGTGCCAGCAGCTTCCGGGTCCCACCCCAGCATTTT. Amino acids: CASSFRVPPQHF.

This chain connects TRBV9 to TRBJ1-6; 7 nucleotides agree with TRBD1. After removal of 0 bases from V and 6 bases from J, the junction contained 3 bases not matched to a gene. CDR3 length equals 15 residues. Per the germline V gene, CDR1 is SGDLS and CDR2 is YYNGEE. CDR3 protein: CASSVGTGINSPLHF. In DNA, the CDR3 is TGTGCCAGCAGCGTAGGGACAGGTATTAATTCACCCCTCCACTTT.